These T cell receptor beta chains were read from a single sample in a study of T cell responses to AZD1222 COVID-19 vaccine. The data were produced by immunoSEQ multiplex PCR, yet TCRdb's version contains in-frame clones alone and is incomplete. This sample has tens of thousands of clones, with more than 75% found just once. Sequences were derived from peripheral blood, sampled on day 0 of AZD1222 vaccination. The receptors here all came from an adult in good health. Each CDR3 is given with its conserved first and last residue. A D gene is named only where the DNA matches it firmly. Size values are once, few and many counts, or a class for expanded clones, and some rows have none.

clone size: -
V gene: TRBV19
D gene: -
J gene: TRBJ1-2
CDR3 protein: CASGRTGGGHGYTF
CDR3 DNA: TGTGCCAGTGGCCGTACGGGGGGAGGACATGGCTACACCTTC

clone size: -
V gene: TRBV19
D gene: TRBD2
J gene: TRBJ2-7
CDR3 protein: CASSTERGLSEQYF
CDR3 DNA: TGTGCCAGTAGTACCGAGCGGGGACTCTCCGAGCAGTACTTC

clone size: -
V gene: TRBV7-2
D gene: -
J gene: TRBJ2-5
CDR3 protein: CASSLDSLAGTQYF
CDR3 DNA: TGTGCCAGCAGCCTAGACTCGCTAGCAGGGACCCAGTACTTC

clone size: -
V gene: TRBV9
D gene: TRBD2
J gene: TRBJ2-3
CDR3 protein: CASSVVSGGADTQYF
CDR3 DNA: TGTGCCAGCAGCGTAGTTAGCGGGGGTGCAGATACGCAGTATTTT

clone size: -
V gene: TRBV20-1
D gene: -
J gene: TRBJ2-1
CDR3 protein: CSAGVDNEQFF
CDR3 DNA: TGCAGTGCCGGGGTAGACAATGAGCAGTTCTTC

clone size: few
V gene: TRBV29-1
D gene: -
J gene: TRBJ2-6
CDR3 protein: CSVEDPGRVHSGANVLTF
CDR3 DNA: TGCAGCGTTGAAGATCCAGGCCGGGTTCACTCTGGGGCCAACGTCCTGACTTTC

clone size: -
V gene: TRBV4-3
D gene: TRBD1
J gene: TRBJ1-6
CDR3 protein: CASSRSGQGGGSPLHF
CDR3 DNA: TGCGCCAGCAGCCGGAGCGGACAGGGCGGAGGTTCACCCCTCCACTTT

clone size: -
V gene: TRBV7-9
D gene: -
J gene: TRBJ1-2
CDR3 protein: CASSLLGSLAGYTF
CDR3 DNA: TGTGCCAGCAGCCTCCTCGGATCCTTGGCGGGCTACACCTTC

clone size: -
V gene: TRBV7-3
D gene: TRBD2
J gene: TRBJ2-7
CDR3 protein: CASSRTSGGNYEQYF
CDR3 DNA: TGTGCCAGCAGCCGTACTAGCGGGGGTAACTACGAGCAGTACTTC

clone size: -
V gene: TRBV20-1
D gene: -
J gene: TRBJ1-2
CDR3 protein: CSAPRNYGYTF
CDR3 DNA: TGCAGTGCTCCTCGAAACTATGGCTACACCTTC

clone size: -
V gene: TRBV7-9
D gene: -
J gene: TRBJ1-1
CDR3 protein: CASSLANGGEAFF
CDR3 DNA: TGTGCCAGCAGCTTAGCTAATGGTGGTGAAGCTTTCTTT

clone size: -
V gene: TRBV5-1
D gene: TRBD2
J gene: TRBJ2-2
CDR3 protein: CASSYQGLAGTNTGELFF
CDR3 DNA: TGCGCCAGCAGCTACCAGGGACTAGCGGGGACGAACACCGGGGAGCTGTTTTTT

clone size: once
V gene: TRBV7-9
D gene: -
J gene: TRBJ1-1
CDR3 protein: CASRVRENTEAFF
CDR3 DNA: TGTGCCAGCAGAGTAAGGGAAAACACTGAAGCTTTCTTT

clone size: few
V gene: TRBV9
D gene: -
J gene: TRBJ2-5
CDR3 protein: CASSVGRGRETQYF
CDR3 DNA: TGTGCCAGCAGCGTAGGAAGGGGTCGAGAGACCCAGTACTTC

clone size: -
V gene: TRBV6-2/TRBV6-3
D gene: -
J gene: TRBJ2-1
CDR3 protein: CASSPSQGSGNEQFF
CDR3 DNA: TGTGCCAGCAGCCCTAGCCAGGGATCCGGGAATGAGCAGTTCTTC

clone size: once
V gene: TRBV7-9
D gene: TRBD1
J gene: TRBJ1-5
CDR3 protein: CASRLQGNVGYSNQPQHF
CDR3 DNA: TGTGCCAGCAGACTACAGGGGAACGTGGGGTATAGCAATCAGCCCCAGCATTTT

clone size: once
V gene: TRBV3-1/TRBV3-2
D gene: -
J gene: TRBJ1-5
CDR3 protein: CASSPTGTNQPQHF
CDR3 DNA: TGTGCCAGCAGCCCGACAGGTACGAATCAGCCCCAGCATTTT

clone size: -
V gene: TRBV5-6
D gene: -
J gene: TRBJ1-4
CDR3 protein: CASSDLTGRGEKLFF
CDR3 DNA: TGTGCCAGCAGCGACCTGACAGGCAGGGGTGAAAAACTGTTTTTT

clone size: -
V gene: TRBV9
D gene: TRBD2
J gene: TRBJ2-7
CDR3 protein: CASSVGSGGSSYEQYF
CDR3 DNA: TGTGCCAGCAGCGTAGGTAGCGGGGGGTCGTCCTACGAGCAGTACTTC

clone size: -
V gene: TRBV11-2
D gene: -
J gene: TRBJ2-7
CDR3 protein: CASSLLPPKQYF
CDR3 DNA: TGTGCCAGCAGCTTACTCCCCCCCAAGCAGTACTTC

clone size: -
V gene: TRBV7-8
D gene: -
J gene: TRBJ1-6
CDR3 protein: CASSLTRGENSPLHF
CDR3 DNA: TGTGCCAGCAGCTTAACGCGGGGCGAGAATTCACCCCTCCACTTT

clone size: -
V gene: TRBV7-8
D gene: -
J gene: TRBJ1-2
CDR3 protein: CASSYGTPGQRDYGYTF
CDR3 DNA: TGTGCCAGCAGCTACGGGACGCCCGGCCAAAGGGACTATGGCTACACCTTC

clone size: -
V gene: TRBV28
D gene: TRBD1
J gene: TRBJ2-7
CDR3 protein: CASPRDRGNYEQYF
CDR3 DNA: TGTGCCAGCCCTAGGGACAGGGGGAACTACGAGCAGTACTTC

clone size: -
V gene: TRBV5-8
D gene: TRBD1
J gene: TRBJ1-1
CDR3 protein: CASSHPDRGTEAFF
CDR3 DNA: TGTGCCAGCAGCCACCCGGACAGGGGCACTGAAGCTTTCTTT

clone size: -
V gene: TRBV15
D gene: TRBD1
J gene: TRBJ2-7
CDR3 protein: CATSGRTGGHEQYF
CDR3 DNA: TGTGCCACCAGCGGCCGGACAGGGGGCCACGAGCAGTACTTC

clone size: -
V gene: TRBV18
D gene: TRBD1
J gene: TRBJ1-1
CDR3 protein: CASSPLETGATEAFF
CDR3 DNA: TGTGCCAGCTCACCCCTAGAGACAGGGGCCACTGAAGCTTTCTTT

clone size: -
V gene: TRBV6-6
D gene: -
J gene: TRBJ2-5
CDR3 protein: CASRVTLGWETQYF
CDR3 DNA: TGTGCCAGCAGAGTTACTCTAGGGTGGGAGACCCAGTACTTC

clone size: once
V gene: TRBV7-6
D gene: TRBD1
J gene: TRBJ2-3
CDR3 protein: CASSLAGTDPGTQYF
CDR3 DNA: TGTGCCAGCAGCTTAGCGGGGACAGATCCGGGTACGCAGTATTTT

clone size: -
V gene: TRBV2
D gene: -
J gene: TRBJ1-1
CDR3 protein: CASLETGNTEAFF
CDR3 DNA: TGTGCCAGCCTCGAGACAGGGAACACTGAAGCTTTCTTT

clone size: -
V gene: TRBV20-1
D gene: -
J gene: TRBJ2-2
CDR3 protein: CSASGGNTGELFF
CDR3 DNA: TGCAGTGCTAGTGGGGGGAACACCGGGGAGCTGTTTTTT

clone size: -
V gene: TRBV6-2/TRBV6-3
D gene: -
J gene: TRBJ1-5
CDR3 protein: CASSPSPYQPQHF
CDR3 DNA: TGTGCCAGCAGTCCCTCCCCCTATCAGCCCCAGCATTTT

clone size: once
V gene: TRBV7-2
D gene: -
J gene: TRBJ1-2
CDR3 protein: CASSPGPANYGYTF
CDR3 DNA: TGTGCCAGCAGCCCGGGGCCCGCTAACTATGGCTACACCTTC

clone size: -
V gene: TRBV19
D gene: TRBD1
J gene: TRBJ1-1
CDR3 protein: CASSLYRTGANTEAFF
CDR3 DNA: TGTGCCAGTAGCCTCTACAGGACAGGAGCAAACACTGAAGCTTTCTTT

clone size: -
V gene: TRBV6-4
D gene: -
J gene: TRBJ2-2
CDR3 protein: CASSDSSSGELFF
CDR3 DNA: TGTGCCAGCAGTGACTCCAGCTCCGGGGAGCTGTTTTTT

clone size: -
V gene: TRBV9
D gene: -
J gene: TRBJ2-3
CDR3 protein: CASSVFRGARSPDTQYF
CDR3 DNA: TGTGCCAGCAGCGTTTTCCGGGGGGCACGTTCCCCAGATACGCAGTATTTT

clone size: -
V gene: TRBV25-1
D gene: TRBD1
J gene: TRBJ1-2
CDR3 protein: CASSETGGGRGYTF
CDR3 DNA: TGTGCCAGCAGTGAAACAGGGGGCGGTAGGGGCTACACCTTC

clone size: -
V gene: TRBV5-6
D gene: -
J gene: TRBJ1-3
CDR3 protein: CASSARRGRAGNTIYF
CDR3 DNA: TGTGCCAGCAGCGCCCGCCGGGGGAGGGCTGGAAACACCATATATTTT

clone size: -
V gene: TRBV10-3
D gene: TRBD1
J gene: TRBJ1-1
CDR3 protein: CAITDRALGTEAFF
CDR3 DNA: TGTGCCATCACAGACAGGGCTCTGGGCACTGAAGCTTTCTTT

clone size: -
V gene: TRBV6-5
D gene: -
J gene: TRBJ1-1
CDR3 protein: CASSRDIALNTEAFF
CDR3 DNA: TGTGCCAGCAGCCGGGACATCGCGCTAAACACTGAAGCTTTCTTT

clone size: -
V gene: TRBV19
D gene: -
J gene: TRBJ1-5
CDR3 protein: CASRNRAGNQPQHF
CDR3 DNA: TGTGCCAGTAGAAACAGGGCTGGCAATCAGCCCCAGCATTTT

clone size: once
V gene: TRBV5-1
D gene: TRBD1
J gene: TRBJ2-3
CDR3 protein: CASSPGQVGDTQYF
CDR3 DNA: TGCGCCAGCAGCCCCGGACAGGTGGGAGATACGCAGTATTTT

clone size: -
V gene: TRBV6-2/TRBV6-3
D gene: TRBD2
J gene: TRBJ2-2
CDR3 protein: CASSGTSGVPTGELFF
CDR3 DNA: TGTGCCAGCAGTGGGACTAGCGGGGTCCCCACCGGGGAGCTGTTTTTT